This note documents a single T cell receptor beta chain sequence. Its antigen is not known. These data are taken from a study of cytomegalovirus exposure and HLA in healthy donors. Study-wide findings and caveats: Reports described diagnosis of cytomegalovirus status by the classifier as highly specific and sensitive. Associated with cytomegalovirus, according to the listing, were around 170 TCR beta chains.

The donors were part of the validation cohort, which consisted of over a hundred subjects and was separate from the first cohort of under 750 subjects. The CDR3 runs 14 residues. Germline CDR1 KGHSH, CDR2 LQKENI. Trimming cost V 5 bases and J 0 bases, with 8 bases left between them. Assay: immunoSEQ multiplex PCR; the TCRdb copy retains only in-frame clones and omits some. The sample has about 130,000 clones; around 92% are singletons. Specimen: PBMCs. The receptor comes from a man aged 30-40 years in good health and CMV-seronegative. The chain has TRBV18 and TRBJ1-3; D is unclear. The CDR3 DNA sequence: TGTGCCAGCTCAGACATAAGCTCTGGAAACACCATATATTTT. Translating it yields CASSDISSGNTIYF. Using reference TRBV18 and TRBJ1-3 for the parts outside the CDR3, the full variable domain is NAGVMQNPRHLVRRRGQEARLRCSPMKGHSHVYWYRQLPEEGLKFMVYLQKENIIDESGMPKERFSAEFPKEGPSILRIQQVVRGDSAAYFCASSDISSGNTIYFGEGSWLTVV.